The present T cell receptor (beta chain) was sequenced within a study of blood T cell repertoires in COVID-19. Study details: Acute-phase and convalescent COVID-19 samples originated in the United States, Italy and Spain. In each case, the material was cDNA or gDNA derived from T cells, B-cell-depleted T cells, or PBMCs.

Per the original data handling: Reference gene primer amplification yielded estimated nucleated cell counts. This table comes from immunoSEQ multiplex PCR, and its TCRdb copy is limited to in-frame clones, with some not included. V, J and clone size were drawn from that table, and D and trimming were deduced from the DNA. The sample holds about 68,000 clones, 79% seen once. In germline, CDR1 is SGDLS, CDR2 YYNGEE. After removal of 3 bases from V and 4 bases from J, the junction contained 7 bases not matched to a gene. This CDR3 is built from 15 residues. What was sequenced was peripheral blood. This sequence was found in a woman aged 55-75 years with acute or convalescent COVID-19. The V and J genes are TRBV9 and TRBJ2-5, with 9 bases that match TRBD1. The CDR3 spells CASSAQPGQGETQYF. In DNA form, the CDR3 reads TGTGCCAGCAGCGCACAACCGGGACAGGGAGAGACCCAGTACTTC.